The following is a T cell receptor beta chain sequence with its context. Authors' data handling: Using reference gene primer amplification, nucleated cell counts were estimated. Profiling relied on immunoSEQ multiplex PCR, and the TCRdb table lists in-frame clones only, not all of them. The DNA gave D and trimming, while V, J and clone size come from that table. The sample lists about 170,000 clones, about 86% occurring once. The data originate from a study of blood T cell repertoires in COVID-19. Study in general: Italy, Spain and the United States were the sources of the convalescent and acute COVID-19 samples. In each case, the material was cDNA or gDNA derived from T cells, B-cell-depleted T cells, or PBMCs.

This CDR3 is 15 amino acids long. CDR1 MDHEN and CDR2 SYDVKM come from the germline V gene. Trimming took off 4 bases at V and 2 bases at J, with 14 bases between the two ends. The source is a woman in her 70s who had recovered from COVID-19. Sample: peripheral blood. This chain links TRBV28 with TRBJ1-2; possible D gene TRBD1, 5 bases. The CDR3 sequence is CASSSAPRQNYGYTF. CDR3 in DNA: TGTGCCAGCAGTTCAGCCCCCCGACAGAACTATGGCTACACCTTC.